The 20 T cell receptor beta chains given below trace back to one sample, sequenced in a study of T cells in women clearing cervical HPV infection. Sequenced by immunoSEQ multiplex PCR; TCRdb stores in-frame clones only, minus some. The sample totals fewer than 30,000 clones; its top ten clones hold approximately 3.7%. Sequenced material: blood buffy coat. The source of these receptors is a woman aged 18 to 75 with a cervical HPV16 infection that either progressed to CIN3+ or cleared (not recorded which).

Comments on this clone: The junction and the germline gene differ at one end; a read error may be behind it. The read ends 3 residues before the CDR3 terminus; that terminus is restored from the germline J gene. The chain employs TRBV4-2 and TRBJ2-7, with 11 bases matching TRBD1. Germline CDR1 reads LGHNA; CDR2 reads YNFKEQ. The CDR3 length is 15 residues. CDR3 DNA, as far as it was read: TGCGCCAGCAGCCAAGTCCGGACAGGGGGCCACGAG. Its protein product is CASSQVRTGGHE. In full, the CDR3 reads CASSQVRTGGHEQYF.

To note about this clone: The CDR3 end falls 3 residues outside the read, so it is completed with the germline J gene. The chain combines TRBV18 with TRBJ2-4; D not certain. The CDR3 length is 13 residues. In germline, CDR1 is KGHSH, CDR2 LQKENI. The sequenced CDR3 bases are TGTGCCAGCTCATTCAATAATAACTATGGT. This codes for CASSFNNNYG. From start to end, the CDR3 is CASSFNNNYGQYF. Full variable domain (missing parts from reference TRBV18 and TRBJ2-4): NAGVMQNPRHLVRRRGQEARLRCSPMKGHSHVYWYRQLPEEGLKFMVYLQKENIIDESGMPKERFSAEFPKEGPSILRIQQVVRGDSAAYFCASSFNNNYGQYFGAGTRLSVL.

About this clone: The read terminates 3 residues ahead of where the CDR3 ends, so the germline J gene completes it. V gene TRBV3-1 (or the pseudogene TRBV3-2) combines with J gene TRBJ2-7; unclear D gene. V was shortened by 1 base and J by 2 bases, with 18 bases between the two germline ends. This CDR3 spans 17 amino acids. The V gene's germline CDR1 is LGHDT and CDR2 YNNKEL (reference sequence). CDR3 in amino acids: CASSQAPYQRATYEQYF. The covered CDR3 bases are TGTGCCAGCAGCCAAGCCCCCTATCAAAGGGCTACCTACGAG.

A remark on this clone: The CDR3 is cut off 3 residues early in the read; its end comes from the germline J gene. The chain couples TRBV18 to TRBJ2-5; D is possibly TRBD1 (6 bases). The germline V gene encodes CDR1 KGHSH and CDR2 LQKENI. The CDR3 totals 14 residues. Trimming stripped 3 bases from V and 1 base from J, with 9 bases between. This CDR3 reads CASSPGTSQETQYF. CDR3 DNA, as far as it was read: TGTGCCAGCTCACCGGGGACAAGCCAAGAGACC.

With regard to this clone: The CDR3 end is not reached by the read, which stops 3 residues before it; the germline J gene fills it in. This chain connects TRBV2 to TRBJ2-2; 8 bases fit TRBD1. Germline V lookup: CDR1 SNHLY, CDR2 FYNNEI. This CDR3 comprises 14 residues. The CDR3 is CASSLDRGGEKLFF. CDR3 DNA, as far as it was read: TGTGCCAGCAGTCTTGACAGGGGCGGCGAAAAG.

In regard to this clone: The read comes to an end 3 residues before the CDR3 does, leaving the germline J gene to fill in the end. The genes are TRBV7-2 and TRBJ1-2; D call uncertain. V lost 3 bases and J lost 6, with 11 bases in between. Germline V gives CDR1 SGHTA, CDR2 FQGNSA. This CDR3 is built from 13 residues. The CDR3 sequence is CASSLGRGDGYTF. The DNA read from the CDR3 is TGTGCCAGCAGCTTGGGCCGAGGCGATGGC.

On this clone: The CDR3 end is not reached by the read, which stops 3 residues before it; the germline J gene fills it in. The chain is built from TRBV5-1 and TRBJ1-6; no reliable D call. The CDR3 contains 16 residues. CDR1 SGHRS and CDR2 YFSETQ come from the germline V gene. The V and J ends lost 0 bases and 3 bases respectively, with 10 bases between them. The DNA read from the CDR3 is TGCGCCAGCAGCTTGGAATCGGGTAACTATAATTCACCC. It is translated as CASSLESGNYNSP. In full, the CDR3 reads CASSLESGNYNSPLHF.

Turning to this clone: The CDR3 is cut off 3 residues early in the read; its end comes from the germline J gene. The chain links TRBV20-1 to TRBJ1-5; D may be TRBD1 (6 bases). This CDR3 region has 14 residues. V lost 6 bases and J lost 3, with 15 bases in between. The V gene's germline CDR1 is DFQATT and CDR2 SNEGSKA (reference sequence). CDR3 DNA (partial): TGCAGTGCCACACCAACAGGGACCAATCAGCCC. Translated: CSATPTGTNQP. The entire CDR3 protein is CSATPTGTNQPQHF.

Remarks on this clone: The CDR3 end lies 3 residues beyond the end of the read and is filled in from the germline J gene. The chain employs TRBV19 and TRBJ1-5; D is ambiguous. CDR1 and CDR2 (germline): LNHDA, SQIVND (reference sequence). Trimming took 6 bases from V and 5 from J, leaving 14 bases between them. The CDR3 is 14 residues long. CDR3 DNA, as far as it was read: TGTGCCAGTAGCTCCGGACGGCGGGATCAGCCC. It codes for CASSSGRRDQP. The entire CDR3 reads CASSSGRRDQPQHF.

Details on this clone: The DNA ends 3 residues before the CDR3 does, and the rest of the CDR3 is filled in from the germline J gene. The chain joins TRBV19 to TRBJ1-2; TRBD1 matches 7 bases. The length of the CDR3 is 14 residues. The germline V gene has CDR1 LNHDA and CDR2 SQIVND (reference sequence). V was clipped by 8 bases and J by 5 bases; unmatched bases: 11. The CDR3 loop is CASSTGERGYGYTF. The sequenced part of the CDR3 DNA is TGTGCCAGTTCCACAGGGGAACGAGGTTATGGC.

Concerning this clone itself: A read error may account for a junction end that differs from germline. The observed sequence ends 3 residues before the CDR3 terminus, with the missing tail filled in from the germline J gene. The V and J genes are TRBV4-2 and TRBJ2-5; D is unclear. CDR1 is LGHNA and CDR2 is YNFKEQ in the germline V gene. The CDR3 length is 14 residues. Partial CDR3 DNA: TGCGCCAGCAGCCAAGATAACAACCAAGAGACC. Translated: CASSQDNNQET. The entire CDR3 is CASSQDNNQETQYF.

This clone is deemed medium-sized by its frequency. The read comes to an end 3 residues before the CDR3 does, leaving the germline J gene to fill in the end. J is TRBJ2-4 and V is TRBV6-2 or TRBV6-3; 9 bases are shared with TRBD2. The germline CDR1 and CDR2 sequences are MNHEY and SVGEGT. CDR3 length: 16 amino acids. The V and J ends lost 0 bases and 8 bases, in that order; junction bases with no gene match: 8. CDR3 amino acids: CASSYSTMRGGHIQYF. CDR3 DNA, as far as it was read: TGTGCCAGCAGTTACTCGACAATGCGGGGGGGCCACATT.

In the case of this clone: The read comes to an end 3 residues before the CDR3 does, leaving the germline J gene to fill in the end. This chain joins TRBV6-1 and TRBJ2-5, with TRBD2 matching over 7 bases. V lost 2 bases to trimming and J lost 3 bases; unmatched junction nucleotides: 6. The CDR3 spans 15 residues. Germline CDR1 is MNHNS and CDR2 is SASEGT. Partial CDR3 DNA: TGTGCCAGCAGTGAAATAGGGCTAGCGGAAGAGACC. It codes for CASSEIGLAEET. The full CDR3 is CASSEIGLAEETQYF.

Note on this clone: The CDR3 end falls 3 residues outside the read, so it is completed with the germline J gene. The chain employs TRBV20-1 and TRBJ2-7, with TRBD1 as a possible D gene (5 bases). CDR1 is DFQATT and CDR2 is SNEGSKA in the germline V gene (reference sequence). V dropped 6 bases and J dropped 0 bases, with 15 bases sitting between them. The length of the CDR3 is 14 residues. The CDR3 sequence: CSAQPGYSSYEQYF. The DNA read from the CDR3 is TGCAGTGCCCAACCAGGGTACAGCTCCTACGAG.

Concerning this clone: The read ends 3 residues shy of where the CDR3 ends; the end is completed using the germline J gene. The genes are TRBV30 and TRBJ1-5, with 7 bases identical to TRBD1. V shed 1 base and J 2 bases; nucleotides not matched to a gene: 8. The CDR3 consists of 16 residues. Germline V gene data show CDR1 as GTSNPN and CDR2 as SVGIG (reference sequence). Partial CDR3 DNA: TGTGCCTGGAGTGGACAGGGATTTGTTGGCAATCAGCCC. Amino acids: CAWSGQGFVGNQP. The full CDR3 sequence reads CAWSGQGFVGNQPQHF.

Notes on this clone: The DNA ends 3 residues before the CDR3 does, and the rest of the CDR3 is filled in from the germline J gene. This chain joins TRBV7-3 and TRBJ2-1; the match to TRBD1 covers 8 bases. J was trimmed by 8 bases and V by 5 bases; bases with no gene match: 11. The CDR3 is 15 residues long. The germline gives CDR1 SGHTA, CDR2 FQGTGA. The covered CDR3 bases are TGTGCCAGCAGCCCCCGGCACAGGGGGGCCCATGAG. Translated: CASSPRHRGAHE. The complete CDR3 protein is CASSPRHRGAHEQFF. The full variable domain, its missing parts supplied by reference TRBV7-3 and TRBJ2-1, is GAGVSQTPSNKVTEKGKYVELRCDPISGHTALYWYRQSLGQGPEFLIYFQGTGAADDSGLPNDRFFAVRPEGSVSTLKIQRTERGDSAVYLCASSPRHRGAHEQFFGPGTRLTVL.

For this clone: The read ends 3 residues shy of where the CDR3 ends; the end is completed using the germline J gene. This rearrangement joins TRBV19 to TRBJ2-1; TRBD2 matches at 9 bases. Trimming cost V 9 bases and J 4 bases; bases outside gene matches: 13. Germline V gene sequence: CDR1 LNHDA, CDR2 SQIVND (reference sequence). This CDR3 has 16 amino acids. CDR3 loop: CASSPGLAWQYNEQFF. Incomplete CDR3 DNA: TGTGCCAGCAGTCCGGGACTAGCCTGGCAATACAATGAG.

Note on this clone: The read terminates 3 residues before the CDR3 end, so the remaining end is supplied by the germline J gene. The chain employs TRBV5-6 and TRBJ1-4; D is possibly TRBD1 (5 bases). CDR3 length: 15 amino acids. From germline, CDR1 is SGHDT and CDR2 YYEEEE. The V end was cut by 5 bases, the J end by 3 bases, with 14 bases between. CDR3 sequence: CASSKTRGANEKLFF. CDR3 DNA (partial): TGTGCCAGCAGTAAAACGAGGGGTGCTAATGAAAAA.

CDR3 sequence: CASSLAGPNYGQYF. The DNA read from the CDR3 is TGTGCCAGCAGCTTGGCAGGGCCGAACTATGGT. The chain uses TRBV7-9 and TRBJ2-4; perhaps TRBD1 as D (5 bases). The CDR3 extends 3 residues past the end of the read, so its final part is completed from the germline J gene. This CDR3 comprises 14 residues. Per germline, CDR1 SEHNR and CDR2 FQNEAQ (reference sequence). Complete variable domain (other parts from reference TRBV7-9 and TRBJ2-4): DTGVSQNPRHKITKRGQNVTFRCDPISEHNRLYWYRQTLGQGPEFLTYFQNEAQLEKSRLLSDRFSAERPKGSFSTLEIQRTEQGDSAMYLCASSLAGPNYGQYFGAGTRLSVL.

As to this clone: The missing CDR3 end, 3 residues past where the read stops, is filled in from the germline J gene. This chain links TRBV4-1 with TRBJ1-6, with D possibly matching TRBD1 (5 bases). CDR1 MGHRA and CDR2 YSYEKL come from the germline V gene. Trimming shortened V by 1 base and J by 7 bases, and 8 bases separated the two germline ends. The CDR3 covers 14 residues. The sequenced CDR3 bases are TGCGCCAGCAGCCAAGGACAGAGAAATTCACCC. It codes for CASSQGQRNSP. The whole CDR3 protein is CASSQGQRNSPLHF.